This T cell receptor beta chain was found in a study of blood T cell repertoires in COVID-19. Overall study: The United States, Italy and Spain were the sources of the acute and convalescent COVID-19 samples. In each case, the material was cDNA or gDNA derived from T cells, B-cell-depleted T cells, or PBMCs.

Authors' data handling: Amplifying reference gene primers gave estimates of nucleated cell counts. Clones were read by immunoSEQ multiplex PCR, and TCRdb kept only the in-frame ones, dropping some. D and trimming were read from the DNA, whereas the V and J calls and clone size are those reported in that table. Counted here are 150,000 to 200,000 clones, 70% to 90% occurring once; the ten biggest clones make up roughly a fifth. The CDR3 consists of 14 residues. V lost 4 bases and J lost 0, with 9 bases in between. Germline-derived CDR1 and CDR2 are SGHNT and YYREEE (reference sequence). The chain uses TRBV5-4 and TRBJ2-3, with D tentatively TRBD1 (5 bases). This TCR was sampled from a man aged 55 to 70 with active or convalescent COVID-19. The material sequenced was peripheral blood. The CDR3 protein is CASSARDSTDTQYF. In nucleotides, the CDR3 is TGTGCCAGCAGCGCCAGGGATAGCACAGATACGCAGTATTTT.